Presented here are 25 T cell receptor beta chains from one specimen sequenced in a study of cytomegalovirus exposure and HLA in healthy donors. In the PCR, 60 Vbeta and 13 Jbeta primers were used. The table came from immunoSEQ multiplex PCR; TCRdb's copy has only in-frame clones and leaves some out. Its table lists 85,000 to 90,000 clones. Sequenced sample: PBMCs. The receptors were sampled from a man aged 50-59 years in good health and CMV-seropositive.

V usage is TRBV5-5 and J usage is TRBJ1-2; D call uncertain. The CDR3 has 14 amino acids. From germline, CDR1 is SGHKS and CDR2 YYEKEE (reference sequence). The V gene lost 0 bases and the J gene lost 8 bases, with 14 bases spanning the gap. The CDR3 sequence is CASSLEVRASGYTF. CDR3 coding DNA: TGTGCCAGCAGCTTGGAGGTGCGGGCGTCCGGCTACACCTTC.

In nucleotides, the CDR3 is TGTGCCAGCAGCCTCAGGGCAACTGGAAACACCATATATTTT. It encodes CASSLRATGNTIYF. The chain is built from TRBV27 and TRBJ1-3, with TRBD1 as a possible D gene (5 bases). The CDR3 length is 14 residues. Germline CDR1 is MNHEY and CDR2 is SMNVEV (reference sequence). V was clipped by 6 bases and J by 2 bases, with 11 bases between them.

The chain employs TRBV5-4 and TRBJ2-7, with D maybe TRBD2 (6 bases). The CDR3 consists of 16 residues. With 4 bases removed from V and 2 bases from J, the gap between germline ends came to 19 bases. The germline CDR1 and CDR2 sequences are SGHNT and YYREEE (reference sequence). CDR3 loop: CASSPMGGGVTYEQYF. CDR3 coding DNA: TGTGCCAGCAGCCCAATGGGGGGTGGGGTTACCTACGAGCAGTACTTC.

The chain uses TRBV30 and TRBJ1-1, with D unclear. The germline V gene has CDR1 GTSNPN and CDR2 SVGIG (reference sequence). The CDR3 runs to 13 residues. V was pared by 5 bases and J by 1 base, with 11 bases between. The CDR3 reads CAWGGLGNTEAFF. The CDR3, as DNA: TGTGCCTGGGGCGGGTTAGGGAACACTGAAGCTTTCTTT.

This CDR3 reads CASSLRGGLNAYF. For the CDR3, the DNA is TGTGCCAGCAGTTTACGGGGAGGCCTGAATGCATATTTT. The chain is built from TRBV27 and TRBJ1-3; no firm D call. There are 13 residues in the CDR3. V was shortened by 2 bases and J by 15 bases, with 17 bases between the two germline ends. Per germline, CDR1 MNHEY and CDR2 SMNVEV (reference sequence).

V usage is TRBV28 and J usage is TRBJ2-7, with TRBD1 identical over 7 bases. Trimming removed 6 bases from V and 7 bases from J; junction bases left unmatched: 9. The CDR3 extends over 13 amino acids. Germline values: CDR1 MDHEN, CDR2 SYDVKM. CDR3 in DNA: TGTGCCAGCAGCCCAGGGGGTTGGGGGGAGCAGTACGTC. Translating gives CASSPGGWGEQYV.

The chain is built from TRBV6-5 and TRBJ1-1; D not certain. The CDR3 runs to 15 residues. The germline V gene has CDR1 MNHEY and CDR2 SVGAGI. V was pared by 2 bases and J by 1 base, with 11 bases between. In DNA, the CDR3 is TGTGCCAGCAGTTACAAGTCAGGTGGGAACACTGAAGCTTTCTTT. Its protein is CASSYKSGGNTEAFF.

The V and J genes are TRBV4-1 and TRBJ1-5, with 7 positions matching TRBD1. The CDR3 has 13 amino acids. CDR1 is MGHRA, CDR2 YSYEKL, per germline. V was pared by 4 bases and J by 4 bases, with 1 base of the junction left unmatched. CDR3 residues: CASSRGQNQPQHF. Written as DNA, the CDR3 is TGCGCCAGCAGCCGGGGACAGAATCAGCCCCAGCATTTT.

This chain uses TRBV11-3 with TRBJ1-5; weak D call: TRBD1 (5 bases). The CDR3 is 13 residues long. Trimming took 4 bases from V and 5 from J, leaving 9 bases between them. Germline values: CDR1 SGHNT, CDR2 YENEEA. The CDR3 region is CASSSGGDQPQHF. The CDR3, as DNA: TGTGCCAGCAGCTCTGGGGGGGATCAGCCCCAGCATTTT.

V gene TRBV21-1 combines with J gene TRBJ2-3; the table gives TRBD2 as D, unverified against the DNA. TRBV21-1 is a documented pseudogene. CDR3 size: 16 residues. The CDR3 sequence is CASSTQEGGPADTQYF. The CDR3 coding sequence is TGTGCCAGCAGCACTCAAGAGGGAGGGCCTGCAGATACGCAGTATTTT.

The chain recombines TRBV4-3 with TRBJ1-2, with D tentatively TRBD1 (5 bases). V gave up 2 bases and J gave up 2 bases, with 18 bases separating them. Germline V gene lookup returns CDR1 LGHNA and CDR2 YSLEER. The length of the CDR3 is 17 residues. The CDR3 loop is CASSQSPSGTDNYGYTF. Here the CDR3 DNA reads TGCGCCAGCAGCCAATCCCCGAGCGGGACGGACAACTATGGCTACACCTTC.

This sequence joins TRBV19 and TRBJ2-2; 8 bases fit TRBD2. The length of the CDR3 is 15 residues. Germline V CDR1 and CDR2: LNHDA, SQIVND (reference sequence). V was pared by 5 bases and J by 3 bases, with 5 bases of the junction left unmatched. The CDR3 DNA sequence: TGTGCCAGTAGTCGGGAGGGCGGTTACACCGGGGAGCTGTTTTTT. Translating it yields CASSREGGYTGELFF.

The chain's CDR3 is CASSFPHGETQYF. The CDR3 DNA follows: TGTGCCAGCAGCTTCCCCCACGGGGAGACCCAGTACTTC. The rearrangement links TRBV5-4 to TRBJ2-5; D gene unclear. This CDR3 has 13 amino acids. Trimming took off 2 bases at V and 5 bases at J, with 10 bases between the two ends. From germline, CDR1 is SGHNT and CDR2 YYREEE (reference sequence).

This rearrangement joins TRBV29-1 to TRBJ2-3; 8 bases are shared with TRBD2. The junction had 7 bases not matched to a gene; V was cut back by 5 bases and J by 0 bases. This CDR3 is built from 15 residues. The V gene's germline CDR1 is SQVTM and CDR2 ANQGSEA. In DNA, the CDR3 is TGCAGCGTTTTGGGACTAGACCTCAGCACAGATACGCAGTATTTT. Translated, it gives CSVLGLDLSTDTQYF.

The chain has TRBV30 and TRBJ1-1; D not certain. CDR3 length equals 15 residues. Germline CDR1 and CDR2: GTSNPN and SVGIG (reference sequence). V shed 2 bases and J shed 5 bases, with 18 bases lying between them. The CDR3 protein is CAWSPPTGMRTEAFF. The DNA for the CDR3 is TGTGCCTGGAGTCCACCAACGGGGATGAGGACTGAAGCTTTCTTT.

The chain carries TRBV19 and TRBJ1-2, with 10 nucleotides matching TRBD1. The germline CDR1 and CDR2 sequences are LNHDA and SQIVND (reference sequence). The trim removed 0 bases at V and 5 bases at J, leaving 6 bases unmatched. This CDR3 comprises 16 residues. The CDR3 protein is CASSIEGTGEEYGYTF. DNA of the CDR3: TGTGCCAGTAGTATAGAGGGGACAGGGGAAGAGTATGGCTACACCTTC.

This chain links TRBV7-2 with TRBJ2-7, with 10 bases matching TRBD2. Trimming cost V 5 bases and J 5 bases; bases outside gene matches: 6. This CDR3 spans 14 amino acids. Per the germline V gene, CDR1 is SGHTA and CDR2 is FQGNSA. The CDR3 DNA is TGTGCCAGCAGCGCCGTAGCGGGAGGCCACGAGCAGTACTTC. Its protein product is CASSAVAGGHEQYF.

This chain joins TRBV4-3 and TRBJ2-1; TRBD2 agrees at 8 bases. Germline CDR1 reads LGHNA; CDR2 reads YSLEER. The V segment lost 0 bases and the J segment 7 bases; nucleotides outside the gene matches: 5. This CDR3 is 15 amino acids long. CDR3 nucleotide sequence: TGCGCCAGCAGCCAAGATAGCGGGATTATAAATGAGCAGTTCTTC. It codes for CASSQDSGIINEQFF.

The chain uses TRBV6-4 and TRBJ1-2; D might be TRBD1 (5 bases). The CDR3 totals 12 residues. The germline V and J ends were trimmed by 6 bases and 7 bases, with 12 bases remaining between them. CDR1 MRHNA and CDR2 SNTAGT come from the germline V gene. The CDR3 loop is CASSQGRGGYTF. The DNA for the CDR3 is TGTGCCAGCAGCCAGGGCCGCGGTGGCTACACCTTC.

The rearrangement joins TRBV19 to TRBJ1-1; D is unclear. CDR1 is LNHDA, CDR2 SQIVND, per germline (reference sequence). The CDR3 consists of 13 residues. V was pared by 9 bases and J by 5 bases, with 16 bases between. This CDR3 is CASSQTGGTEAFF. CDR3 coding DNA: TGTGCCAGCTCTCAAACGGGTGGAACTGAAGCTTTCTTT.

V is TRBV6-1 and J is TRBJ2-1; 7 bases map to TRBD1. Germline CDR1 and CDR2: MNHNS and SASEGT. J lost 5 bases, V lost 4 bases, and 5 bases had no gene match. This CDR3 is 14 amino acids long. The CDR3 loop is CASSVRDRDNEQFF. The CDR3 DNA follows: TGTGCCAGCAGTGTAAGGGACAGAGACAATGAGCAGTTCTTC.

The chain joins TRBV6-5 to TRBJ1-1; D uncertain. V dropped 2 bases and J dropped 0 bases, with 4 bases sitting between them. The CDR3 runs 13 residues. Germline V gives CDR1 MNHEY, CDR2 SVGAGI. The CDR3 protein is CASSYLLNTEAFF. The CDR3 DNA is TGTGCCAGCAGTTACCTACTGAACACTGAAGCTTTCTTT.

The chain recombines TRBV4-3 with TRBJ2-7; 8 positions agree with TRBD1. The CDR3 is 13 residues long. V shed 2 bases and J 7 bases; nucleotides not matched to a gene: 4. Germline CDR1 and CDR2: LGHNA and YSLEER. The CDR3 DNA follows: TGCGCCAGCAGCCAACTGACAGGGGAGGAGCAGTACTTC. It specifies CASSQLTGEEQYF.

The chain has TRBV18 and TRBJ2-2; TRBD2 agrees at 7 bases. The V segment lost 3 bases and the J segment 5 bases; nucleotides outside the gene matches: 6. Germline-derived CDR1 and CDR2 are KGHSH and LQKENI. This CDR3 comprises 15 residues. Here the CDR3 reads CASSPRGGRTGELFF. CDR3 bases: TGTGCCAGCTCACCCCGGGGAGGGAGAACCGGGGAGCTGTTTTTT.

The chain employs TRBV13 and TRBJ1-2; tentatively, D is TRBD1 (5 bases). V gave up 2 bases and J gave up 4 bases, with 14 bases separating them. This CDR3 contains 15 residues. Germline lookup yields CDR1 PRHDT and CDR2 FYEKMQ (reference sequence). CDR3 sequence: CASSLMGEESYGYTF. In DNA, the CDR3 is TGTGCCAGCAGCTTAATGGGGGAGGAGAGCTATGGCTACACCTTC.